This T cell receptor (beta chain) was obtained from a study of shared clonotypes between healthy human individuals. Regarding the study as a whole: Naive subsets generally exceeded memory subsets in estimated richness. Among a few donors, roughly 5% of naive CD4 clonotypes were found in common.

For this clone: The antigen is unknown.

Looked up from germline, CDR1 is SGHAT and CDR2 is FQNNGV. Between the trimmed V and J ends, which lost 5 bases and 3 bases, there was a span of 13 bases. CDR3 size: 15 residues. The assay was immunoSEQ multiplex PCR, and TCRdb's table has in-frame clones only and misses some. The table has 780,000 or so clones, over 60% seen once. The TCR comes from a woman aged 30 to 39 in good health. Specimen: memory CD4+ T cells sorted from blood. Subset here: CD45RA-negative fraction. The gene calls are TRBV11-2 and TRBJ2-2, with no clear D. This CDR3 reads CASSATRSYTGELFF. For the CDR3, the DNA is TGTGCCAGCAGCGCGACGAGATCATACACCGGGGAGCTGTTTTTT.